A selection of T cell receptor beta chains follows, all from one sample in a study of identifying expanded T cells in peripheral blood. TCRdb keeps only in-frame clones here, not all; method: immunoSEQ multiplex PCR. The data hold around 76,000 clones, with approximately 87% observed a single time. Sample: blood. These receptors all come from a person aged 18 to 70 in good health. Each CDR3 is given with its conserved first and last residue. A D gene is named only where the DNA matches it firmly.

TGTGCCAGCAGGGCACTCGGAGTAAACTATGGCTACACCTTC	CASRALGVNYGYTF	TRBJ1-2	TRBV2	NA
TGTGCCAGCAGCCCATCGGCGGAGAGGAAGACCCAGTACTTC	CASSPSAERKTQYF	TRBJ2-5	TRBV7-2	NA
TGTGCCAGCAGCTTAGCGTGGGACAGCCACTATGGCTACACCTTC	CASSLAWDSHYGYTF	TRBJ1-2	TRBV7-2	TRBD1
TGTGCCAGCAGCTTGGGTAACCTAGCGGACACAGATACGCAGTATTTT	CASSLGNLADTDTQYF	TRBJ2-3	TRBV5-4	TRBD2
TGTGCCAGTAAAATCCAATCCGGGAATCAGCCCCAGCATTTT	CASKIQSGNQPQHF	TRBJ1-5	TRBV19	NA
TGTGCCAGCATGGGGGTTTTCTCTGGAAACACCATATATTTT	CASMGVFSGNTIYF	TRBJ1-3	TRBV2	NA
TGTGCCAGTAGTATCGTCACAGGGGGAACCTACGAGCAGTACTTC	CASSIVTGGTYEQYF	TRBJ2-7	TRBV19	TRBD1
TGTGCCAGCAACCTAATAGGGGACACCGGGGAGCTGTTTTTT	CASNLIGDTGELFF	TRBJ2-2	TRBV5-6	NA
TGTGCCAGCAGTGTAACGGGGGCGGCGGAGCAGTTCTTC	CASSVTGAAEQFF	TRBJ2-1	TRBV2	NA
TGTGCCAGCAGTCGGAGGGAGAATGAAAAACTGTTTTTT	CASSRRENEKLFF	TRBJ1-4	TRBV27	NA
TGTGCCAGCAGTGTAAACACAGGGGGCGACAGTGGCTACACCTTC	CASSVNTGGDSGYTF	TRBJ1-2	TRBV6-6	TRBD1
TGCGCCAGCAGTGAGTCGAGGGGGGCGGGTCAGCCCCAGCATTTT	CASSESRGAGQPQHF	TRBJ1-5	TRBV10-2	NA